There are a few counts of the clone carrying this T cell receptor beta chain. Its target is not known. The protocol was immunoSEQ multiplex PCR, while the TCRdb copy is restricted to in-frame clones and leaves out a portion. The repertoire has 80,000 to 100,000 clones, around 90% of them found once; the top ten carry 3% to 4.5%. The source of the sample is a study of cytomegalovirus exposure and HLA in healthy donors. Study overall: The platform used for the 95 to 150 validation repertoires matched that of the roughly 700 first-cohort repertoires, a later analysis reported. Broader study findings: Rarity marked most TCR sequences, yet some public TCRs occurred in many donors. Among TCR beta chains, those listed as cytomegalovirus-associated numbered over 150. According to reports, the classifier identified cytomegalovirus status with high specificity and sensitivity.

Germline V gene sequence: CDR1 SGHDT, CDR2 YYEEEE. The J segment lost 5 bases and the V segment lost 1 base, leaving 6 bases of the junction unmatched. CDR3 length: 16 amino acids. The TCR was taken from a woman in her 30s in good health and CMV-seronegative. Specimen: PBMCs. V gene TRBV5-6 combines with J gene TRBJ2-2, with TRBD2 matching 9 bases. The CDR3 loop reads CASSLLAGRRTGELFF. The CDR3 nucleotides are TGTGCCAGCAGCTTGCTAGCGGGACGGAGGACCGGGGAGCTGTTTTTT.